This T cell receptor (beta chain) appears in the sequencing data of a study of shared T cell receptors in the human thymus. Sequenced by immunoSEQ multiplex PCR; TCRdb stores in-frame clones only, minus some. The repertoire holds almost 550,000 clones, with 70% to 80% as singletons. CDR1 and CDR2 from the germline V gene are GTSNPN and SVGIG (reference sequence). The length of the CDR3 is 13 residues. Trimming cost V 1 base and J 0 bases, with 4 bases left between them. The same specimen was also included in a second study, on human thymus T cells. According to that study: Finnish infants who were healthy and having corrective surgery for congenital heart defects made up the donors. Corrective cardiac operations yielded the resected thymus tissue. Thymic and blood repertoires appeared to show biased V and J gene usage. Among unrelated individuals, related research reported thymic repertoires that overlapped highly.

The sample taken for sequencing was thymocytes. The J gene is TRBJ1-5, the V gene TRBV30; D gene uncertain. This receptor was taken from a boy under two years old with a congenital heart defect. CDR3 amino acids: CAWSGSSNQPQHF. In DNA, the CDR3 is TGTGCCTGGAGTGGCAGTAGCAATCAGCCCCAGCATTTT.